There are a few counts of the clone carrying this T cell receptor (beta chain). No antigen is known for it. V gave up 3 bases and J gave up 1 base; unmatched junction bases: 5. Germline CDR1 and CDR2: SGDLS and YYNGEE. The CDR3 is 16 residues long. Unique molecular identifiers were carried by the TCR beta cDNA libraries. Each CDR3 protein gets one entry after TCRdb re-called the PCR reads with MiXCR. The data show fewer than 900,000 distinct CDR3 sequences, 35% to 55% seen once. The data were taken from a study of post-analysis software for immune sequencing data. Findings of the study overall: A few TRBV segments appeared more often in patients than in controls, and TRBV5-6, TRBV5-1 and TRBV20-1 were among these.

This TCR came from a girl aged 10 to 17 with multiple sclerosis. The V and J genes are TRBV9 and TRBJ2-5; 11 bases map to TRBD2. The sequenced sample was blood. CDR3 nucleotides: TGTGCCAGCAGCGCGCTAGCGGGAGGACTCCAAGAGACCCAGTACTTC. It encodes CASSALAGGLQETQYF.